This TCR beta chain derives from a study of blood T cell repertoires in COVID-19. In the source study's methods: Quantification of nucleated cells was approximated via reference gene primer amplification. Profiling relied on immunoSEQ multiplex PCR, and the TCRdb table lists in-frame clones only, not all of them. The DNA was the basis for D and trimming; V, J and clone size are from that table. The table lists about 91,000 clones, over 75% of them singletons. This clone was seen more than once but under ten times. This TCR was recovered from a man between 70 and 80 years old with acute or convalescent COVID-19. Sequencing input: peripheral blood.

The CDR3 coding sequence is TGTGCCAGCTCAGGATTCAGGGCTCTCTCTGGGGCCAACGTCCTGACTTTC. Protein product: CASSGFRALSGANVLTF. The V call is TRBV28, the J call TRBJ2-6; D possibly corresponds to TRBD1 (5 bases). The germline gives CDR1 MDHEN, CDR2 SYDVKM. Trimming took off 8 bases at V and 0 bases at J, with 17 bases between the two ends. The CDR3 contains 17 residues.